This TCR beta chain was retrieved from a study of shared T cell receptors in the human thymus. TCRdb keeps only in-frame clones here, not all; method: immunoSEQ multiplex PCR. The table records about 660,000 clones, over 75% of them present only once. CDR3 length: 15 residues. V lost 3 bases, J lost 3 bases, and 14 bases lay in between. CDR1 and CDR2 from the germline V gene are SGHDN and FVKESK. A further study also used this sample, focusing on human thymus T cells. That report notes: Serving as donors were healthy Finnish infants, each of whom was having open corrective surgery for congenital heart defects. Thymus tissue was removed during corrective cardiac surgery. Use of V and J genes seemed skewed within the thymic and blood repertoires. Related research has reported that thymic repertoires overlap highly among unrelated individuals.

Sequencing used thymocytes. The receptor comes from a boy less than two years old with a congenital heart defect. V gene TRBV14 combines with J gene TRBJ2-5; the D gene is possibly TRBD2 (6 bases). The CDR3 sequence: CASSHFCGTEETQYF. The CDR3 nucleotides read TGTGCCAGCAGCCACTTTTGCGGGACGGAAGAGACCCAGTACTTC.